This note documents a single T cell receptor beta chain sequence. Original processing notes: Using reference gene primer amplification, nucleated cell counts were estimated. Data came from immunoSEQ multiplex PCR; TCRdb stores just in-frame clones and leaves some out. V, J and clone size were drawn from that table, and D and trimming were deduced from the DNA. The sample lists fewer than 65,000 clones, about 88% occurring once. These data originate in a study of blood T cell repertoires in COVID-19. The CDR3 totals 13 residues. CDR1 is MDHEN, CDR2 SYDVKM, per germline. Germline trimming cut 5 bases from V and 4 bases from J; bases unmatched to any gene: 4.

Material: peripheral blood. This sequence joins TRBV28 and TRBJ1-2; TRBD1 agrees at 7 bases. This receptor was taken from a human donor in a cohort sampled during active COVID-19. For the CDR3, the DNA is TGTGCCAGCAGTCAGGGGGGCGGCTATGGCTACACCTTC. Residues: CASSQGGGYGYTF.